Following are 12 T cell receptor beta chains from one sample sequenced in a study of cytomegalovirus exposure and HLA in healthy donors. The PCR made use of 60 Vbeta and 13 Jbeta primers. Method: immunoSEQ multiplex PCR; TCRdb's copy keeps in-frame clones and lacks some. The sample includes about 200,000 clones, roughly 80% seen only once; the top ten take about 3%. Sequenced material: PBMCs. The receptors shown here come from a man aged 30-40 years in good health and CMV-seronegative.

The genes are TRBV5-4 and TRBJ2-2, with 12 bases matching TRBD1. Trimming removed 1 base from V and 3 bases from J; junction bases left unmatched: 4. This CDR3 contains 17 residues. Looked up from germline, CDR1 is SGHNT and CDR2 is YYREEE (reference sequence). Here the CDR3 reads CASSLLGQGADTGELFF. The CDR3 bases are TGTGCCAGCAGCTTGTTGGGACAGGGGGCTGACACCGGGGAGCTGTTTTTT.

This clone was seen a few times. The chain is built from TRBV29-1 and TRBJ1-4; D not certain. V was clipped by 4 bases and J by 4 bases, with 7 bases between them. The CDR3 has 12 amino acids. The germline V gene encodes CDR1 SQVTM and CDR2 ANQGSEA. CDR3 sequence (DNA): TGCAGCGTTGCACAGTTTAATGAAAAACTGTTTTTT. Protein: CSVAQFNEKLFF.

V usage is TRBV5-1 and J usage is TRBJ1-1; 7 bases agree with TRBD1. There are 15 residues in the CDR3. Germline V gene data show CDR1 as SGHRS and CDR2 as YFSETQ. Trimming took 3 bases from V and 2 from J; bases not matched to a gene: 7. The CDR3 nucleotides are TGCGCCAGCAGCTGGGGACAGCTCTCTAACACTGAAGCTTTCTTT. Translation: CASSWGQLSNTEAFF.

The V and J genes are TRBV14 and TRBJ1-1; 8 bases are a match to TRBD1. Germline V gene data show CDR1 as SGHDN and CDR2 as FVKESK. Trimming removed 4 bases from V and 5 bases from J; junction bases left unmatched: 9. The CDR3 is made up of 15 amino acids. CDR3 sequence reads: CASSPWTGRGTEAFF. DNA for the CDR3: TGTGCCAGCAGCCCTTGGACAGGGAGGGGGACTGAAGCTTTCTTT. The variable domain in full, completed from reference TRBV14 and TRBJ1-1, reads EAGVTQFPSHSVIEKGQTVTLRCDPISGHDNLYWYRRVMGKEIKFLLHFVKESKQDESGMPNNRFLAERTGGTYSTLKVQPAELEDSGVYFCASSPWTGRGTEAFFGQGTRLTVV.

J is TRBJ2-1 and V is TRBV2; 8 bases map to TRBD2. V gave up 5 bases and J gave up 4 bases; unmatched junction bases: 4. From germline, CDR1 is SNHLY and CDR2 FYNNEI. The CDR3 spans 14 residues. The CDR3 DNA reads as TGTGCCAGCAGTTCACCGGGGGGGTACAATGAGCAGTTCTTC. Its protein product is CASSSPGGYNEQFF.

Only a few counts were recorded for this clone. CDR3 loop: CASSHRRERNQPQHF. CDR3 nucleotide sequence: TGTGCCAGCAGCCACCGGAGGGAAAGAAATCAGCCCCAGCATTTT. This chain links TRBV7-8 with TRBJ1-5; unclear D gene. Looked up from germline, CDR1 is SGHVS and CDR2 is FQNEAQ. Trimming removed 5 bases at V and 4 bases at J, with 15 bases between. The CDR3 is 15 residues long.

This chain connects TRBV4-1 to TRBJ1-5; D gene uncertain. Trimming stripped 0 bases from V and 4 bases from J, with 7 bases between. CDR1 and CDR2 (germline): MGHRA, YSYEKL. This CDR3 has 14 residues. CDR3 DNA sequence: TGCGCCAGCAGCCAAGATCAACAGAATCAGCCCCAGCATTTT. Translation gives CASSQDQQNQPQHF.

A remark on this clone: Compared with germline, one end of the junction differs, possibly owing to a read error. CDR3 DNA sequence: TGTGCCACCAGTCCCGGGACTAGCGGAACCGGGGAGCTGTTTTTT. Encoded protein: CATSPGTSGTGELFF. The chain employs TRBV6-5 and TRBJ2-2; 11 nucleotides line up with TRBD2. The CDR3 length is 15 residues. CDR1 and CDR2 from the germline V gene are MNHEY and SVGAGI.

The chain combines TRBV5-1 with TRBJ2-3; possible D gene TRBD2, 6 bases. Germline assignment: CDR1 SGHRS and CDR2 YFSETQ. The CDR3 consists of 15 residues. The V end was cut by 0 bases, the J end by 4 bases, with 12 bases between. The CDR3 protein is CASSLEQEGSDTQYF. The CDR3 DNA sequence: TGCGCCAGCAGCTTGGAACAGGAGGGGTCAGATACGCAGTATTTT.

The rearrangement links TRBV25-1 to TRBJ2-3; D is undetermined. Germline values: CDR1 MGHDK, CDR2 SYGVNS. The ends were cut back, 1 base at V and 2 bases at J, with 10 bases in the middle. CDR3 length equals 15 residues. The CDR3 DNA reads as TGTGCCAGCAGTGAATGGGCAGTGTACACAGATACGCAGTATTTT. It codes for CASSEWAVYTDTQYF. Complete variable domain (other parts from reference TRBV25-1 and TRBJ2-3): EADIYQTPRYLVIGTGKKITLECSQTMGHDKMYWYQQDPGMELHLIHYSYGVNSTEKGDLSSESTVSRIRTEHFPLTLESARPSHTSQYLCASSEWAVYTDTQYFGPGTRLTVL.

A few counts support this clone. The chain combines TRBV7-6 with TRBJ1-1; tentatively, D is TRBD1 (5 bases). V lost 2 bases to trimming and J lost 4 bases, with 5 bases between them. The CDR3 has 12 residues. The germline V gene has CDR1 SGHVS and CDR2 FNYEAQ. CDR3: CASSLRGTEAFF. DNA of the CDR3: TGTGCCAGCAGCTTAAGGGGCACTGAAGCTTTCTTT.

This clone was recorded once. This sequence joins TRBV19 and TRBJ1-6; TRBD1 matches at 8 bases. The germline V gene encodes CDR1 LNHDA and CDR2 SQIVND (reference sequence). CDR3 length: 14 amino acids. V shed 2 bases, J shed 7 bases, and the junction held 1 base outside the gene matches. The DNA of the CDR3 is TGTGCCAGTAGTATACAGGGGGCGAATTCACCCCTCCACTTT. Amino acids: CASSIQGANSPLHF.